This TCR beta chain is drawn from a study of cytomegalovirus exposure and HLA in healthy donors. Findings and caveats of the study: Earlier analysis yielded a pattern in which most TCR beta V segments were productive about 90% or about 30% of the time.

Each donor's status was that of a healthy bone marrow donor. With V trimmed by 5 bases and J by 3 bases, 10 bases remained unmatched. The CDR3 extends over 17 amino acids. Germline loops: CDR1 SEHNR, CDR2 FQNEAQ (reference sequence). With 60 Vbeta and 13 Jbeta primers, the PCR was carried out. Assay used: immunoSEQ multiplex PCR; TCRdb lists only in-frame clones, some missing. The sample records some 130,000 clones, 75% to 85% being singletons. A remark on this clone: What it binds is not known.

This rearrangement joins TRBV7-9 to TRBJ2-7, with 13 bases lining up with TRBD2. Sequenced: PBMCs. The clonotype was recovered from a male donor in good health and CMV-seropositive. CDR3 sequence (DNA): TGTGCCAGCAGCCTAGGGGGACTAGCGGGAAGGAGCTACGAGCAGTACTTC. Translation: CASSLGGLAGRSYEQYF.